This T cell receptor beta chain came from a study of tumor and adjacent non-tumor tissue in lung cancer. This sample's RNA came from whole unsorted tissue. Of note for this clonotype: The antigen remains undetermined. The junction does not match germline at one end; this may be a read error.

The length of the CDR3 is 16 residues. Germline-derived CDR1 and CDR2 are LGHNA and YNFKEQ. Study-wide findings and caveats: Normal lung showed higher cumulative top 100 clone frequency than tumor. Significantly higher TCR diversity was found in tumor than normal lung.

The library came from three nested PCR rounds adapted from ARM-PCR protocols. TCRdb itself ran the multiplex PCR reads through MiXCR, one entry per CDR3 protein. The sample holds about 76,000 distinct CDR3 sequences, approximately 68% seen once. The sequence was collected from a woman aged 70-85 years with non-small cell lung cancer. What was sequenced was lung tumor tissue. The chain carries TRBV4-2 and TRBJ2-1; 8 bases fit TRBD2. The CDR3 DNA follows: TGTCCCAGCAGCCAAGCGGAGTGCGGGAGGTACAATGAGCAGTTCTTC. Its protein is CPSSQAECGRYNEQFF.